This entry is about one T cell receptor beta chain. What it binds is unknown. Sequencing was performed with immunoSEQ multiplex PCR; in TCRdb, only in-frame clones are kept and a portion is missing. The sample has about 120,000 clones, 92% seen once. The entry originates in a study of T cell responses to AZD1222 COVID-19 vaccine. CDR3 length: 15 residues. Germline V CDR1 and CDR2: SGHDN, FVKESK. V lost 1 base and J lost 4, with 14 bases in between. Study findings and constraints: Females made up more of the donors, who were largely white British, and clonal diversity may have come out too low. Regions 160-218 and 743-854 held dominance among vaccine-associated CD4 TCRs, which spanned spike. An increase in Spike-specific TCR breadth and depth was observed after two AZD1222 doses.

The receptor was isolated from an adult in good health. The specimen comprised peripheral blood, sampled on day 0 of AZD1222 vaccination. This chain links TRBV14 with TRBJ2-7, with a weak D call TRBD1 (7 bases). This CDR3 reads CASSQGRGRIYEQYF. CDR3 DNA: TGTGCCAGCAGCCAAGGGAGGGGGCGCATATACGAGCAGTACTTC.